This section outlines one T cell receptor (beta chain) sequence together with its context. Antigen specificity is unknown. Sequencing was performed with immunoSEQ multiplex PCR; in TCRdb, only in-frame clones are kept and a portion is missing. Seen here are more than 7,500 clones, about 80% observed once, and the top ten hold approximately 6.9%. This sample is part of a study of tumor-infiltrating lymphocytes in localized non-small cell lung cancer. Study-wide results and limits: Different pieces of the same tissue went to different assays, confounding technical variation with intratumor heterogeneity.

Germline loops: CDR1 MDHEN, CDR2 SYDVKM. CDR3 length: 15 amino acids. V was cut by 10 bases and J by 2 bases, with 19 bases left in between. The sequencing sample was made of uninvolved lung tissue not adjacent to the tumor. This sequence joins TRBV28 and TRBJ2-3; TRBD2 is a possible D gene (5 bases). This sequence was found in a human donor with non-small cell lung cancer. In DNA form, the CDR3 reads TGTGCCACCCCTTGTCGAGGAGGCGCCACAGATACGCAGTATTTT. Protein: CATPCRGGATDTQYF.